These 14 T cell receptor beta chains share one sample of origin, sequenced in a study of blood T cell repertoires in COVID-19. The repertoire was sequenced with immunoSEQ multiplex PCR; TCRdb's copy has only in-frame clones and lacks some. The sample consists of about 250,000 clones, approximately 86% of them appearing once. The sequenced material came from peripheral blood. These receptors all come from an elderly man with acute or convalescent COVID-19.

This chain joins TRBV6-5 and TRBJ2-2; D perhaps matches TRBD1 (5 bases). Trimming left V 8 bases short and J 6 bases short, with 19 bases between. Germline CDR1 MNHEY, CDR2 SVGAGI. The CDR3 covers 15 residues. CDR3 in DNA: TGTGCCAGCTCTTTTATGCAGGGCCCCGCCGGGGAGCTGTTTTTT. It yields the protein CASSFMQGPAGELFF.

This chain uses TRBV6-5 with TRBJ2-1; 12 nucleotides line up with TRBD2. This CDR3 region has 16 residues. Germline CDR1 is MNHEY and CDR2 is SVGAGI. With V trimmed by 2 bases and J by 8 bases, 7 bases remained unmatched. Here the CDR3 reads CASSYDSSGGAYEQFF. CDR3 sequence (DNA): TGTGCCAGCAGTTACGATTCTAGCGGGGGGGCTTATGAGCAGTTCTTC.

The chain links TRBV7-9 to TRBJ1-1, with D perhaps TRBD1 (6 bases). Germline V gene data show CDR1 as SEHNR and CDR2 as FQNEAQ (reference sequence). CDR3 length: 14 residues. Trimming pared 1 base from V and 10 bases from J, leaving 16 bases between. The CDR3 here is CASSLEAGARRAFF. The CDR3 region has the DNA TGTGCCAGCAGCTTAGAGGCAGGGGCCCGTAGAGCTTTCTTT.

V usage is TRBV6-2 or TRBV6-3 and J usage is TRBJ2-1, with a possible D match to TRBD1 (5 bases). The CDR3 sequence is 13 residues long. The V end was cut by 2 bases, the J end by 7 bases, with 9 bases between. Germline CDR1 reads MNHEY; CDR2 reads SVGEGT. CDR3 loop: CASSYGARNEQFF. The CDR3 region has the DNA TGTGCCAGCAGTTACGGGGCTAGAAATGAGCAGTTCTTC.

The chain has TRBV11-2 and TRBJ2-7; D gene ambiguous. From germline, CDR1 is SGHAT and CDR2 FQNNGV. The CDR3 is 11 residues long. V lost 1 base, J lost 5 bases, and 3 bases lay in between. The CDR3 bases are TGTGCCAGCAGCTTAGTTAACGAGCAGTACTTC. Translating gives CASSLVNEQYF.

This rearrangement joins TRBV6-5 to TRBJ2-2, with D unresolved. This CDR3 comprises 11 residues. Per germline, CDR1 MNHEY and CDR2 SVGAGI. The ends were cut back, 9 bases at V and 1 base at J, with 3 bases in the middle. In nucleotides, the CDR3 is TGTGCCAGTAGGAACACCGGGGAGCTGTTTTTT. This gives the protein CASRNTGELFF.

As concerns this clone: Its ends do not fully match the called genes, so a read error is possible. The chain carries TRBV28 and TRBJ1-4; maybe TRBD1 (6 bases). Per the germline V gene, CDR1 is MDHEN and CDR2 is SYDVKM. The CDR3 runs to 13 residues. DNA of the CDR3: TGTGCCAGCAGTTTATTGCAGGGACAAAAAGTGTTTTTT. This codes for CASSLLQGQKVFF.

This clone was seen a few times. The V and J genes are TRBV11-3 and TRBJ1-4; a weak D match, TRBD1 (5 bases). Germline CDR1 reads SGHNT; CDR2 reads YENEEA. V was shortened by 5 bases and J by 1 base, with 11 bases between the two germline ends. This CDR3 has 15 amino acids. DNA for the CDR3: TGTGCCAGCAGCCAACCGGGGGGAACTAATGAAAAACTGTTTTTT. Amino acids: CASSQPGGTNEKLFF.

The CDR3 region has the DNA TGTGCCAGTAGTCCAGGGATCGGTCAGCCCCAGCATTTT. Translation: CASSPGIGQPQHF. This chain uses TRBV19 with TRBJ1-5; weak D call: TRBD1 (5 bases). This CDR3 is built from 13 residues. The ends were cut back, 5 bases at V and 6 bases at J, with 11 bases in the middle. CDR1 LNHDA and CDR2 SQIVND come from the germline V gene (reference sequence).

The CDR3 DNA reads TGTGCCAGCAGTCCAAGTGAGGGAGCTACAGATACGCAGTATTTT. The encoded protein is CASSPSEGATDTQYF. The chain has TRBV28 and TRBJ2-3; a possible D gene is TRBD2 (5 bases). The ends were cut back, 5 bases at V and 3 bases at J, with 15 bases in the middle. The CDR3 is made up of 15 amino acids. The germline CDR1 and CDR2 sequences are MDHEN and SYDVKM.

The genes are TRBV28 and TRBJ1-1; D might be TRBD1 (5 bases). Trimming removed 3 bases from V and 2 bases from J, with 13 bases in between. CDR1 and CDR2 (germline): MDHEN, SYDVKM. This CDR3 has 15 amino acids. The CDR3 DNA is TGTGCCAGCAGTTTTACGAGGGGAGGTAACACTGAAGCTTTCTTT. Translated, it gives CASSFTRGGNTEAFF.

In its sample, this clone was seen a few times. This chain uses TRBV14 with TRBJ1-2, with D possibly being TRBD1 (5 bases). Germline V gene data show CDR1 as SGHDN and CDR2 as FVKESK. The CDR3 has 13 amino acids. V shed 5 bases and J shed 7 bases, with 14 bases lying between them. DNA of the CDR3: TGTGCCAGCAGCTCCATGCGGGGGAGTGGCTACACCTTC. Its protein is CASSSMRGSGYTF.

The chain joins TRBV6-5 to TRBJ1-1; D remains unclear. Germline V gives CDR1 MNHEY, CDR2 SVGAGI. Trimming left V 6 bases short and J 2 bases short, with 13 bases between. The CDR3 has 14 amino acids. The CDR3 is CASSTNTKNTEAFF. Written as DNA, the CDR3 is TGTGCCAGCAGCACCAACACGAAAAACACTGAAGCTTTCTTT.

The chain recombines TRBV7-2 with TRBJ2-2; 7 bases are shared with TRBD1. CDR3 length: 16 residues. With V trimmed by 3 bases and J by 5 bases, 9 bases remained unmatched. Germline loops: CDR1 SGHTA, CDR2 FQGNSA. The CDR3: CASSLTTGTETGELFF. CDR3 nucleotides: TGTGCCAGCAGCTTGACCACCGGGACAGAGACCGGGGAGCTGTTTTTT.